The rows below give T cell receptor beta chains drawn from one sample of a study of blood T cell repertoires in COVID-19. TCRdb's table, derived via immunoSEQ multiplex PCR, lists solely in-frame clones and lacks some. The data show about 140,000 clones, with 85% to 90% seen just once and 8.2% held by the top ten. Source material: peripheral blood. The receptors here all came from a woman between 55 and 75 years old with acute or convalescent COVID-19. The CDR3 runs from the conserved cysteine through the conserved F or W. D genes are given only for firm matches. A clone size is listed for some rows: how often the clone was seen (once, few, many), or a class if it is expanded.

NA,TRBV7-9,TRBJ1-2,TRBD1,TGTGCCAGCAGCTTAGCTGGACAGGGCATCTATGGCTACACCTTC,CASSLAGQGIYGYTF
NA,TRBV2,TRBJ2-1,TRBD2,TGTGCCAGCAGTTTGGGCCCTCGACTAGCGGGGGCTGAGCAGTTCTTC,CASSLGPRLAGAEQFF
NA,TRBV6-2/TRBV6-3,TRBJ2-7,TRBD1,TGTGCCAGCAGTTATCTCCCGAGGCAGGGGGCGGTCGGCTACGAGCAGTACTTC,CASSYLPRQGAVGYEQYF
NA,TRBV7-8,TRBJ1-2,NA,TGTGCCAGCAGCCCTGGGGGGAGGGAGAACTATGGCTACACCTTC,CASSPGGRENYGYTF
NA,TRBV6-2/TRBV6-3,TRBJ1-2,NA,TGTGCCAGCAGTTACTCGGGGAGGGAAGGCTATGGCTACACCTTC,CASSYSGREGYGYTF
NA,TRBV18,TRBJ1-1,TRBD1,TGTGCCAGCTCATCCGTTTCCAGGGACAGGGCTTTCTTT,CASSSVSRDRAFF
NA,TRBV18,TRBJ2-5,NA,TGTGCCAGCTCACCTAGCGTGGACCTAGAGACCCAGTACTTC,CASSPSVDLETQYF
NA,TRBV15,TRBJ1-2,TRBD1,TGTGCCACCAGCAGAGATTCGTTGACAGGGGGCCTCTATGGCTACACCTTC,CATSRDSLTGGLYGYTF
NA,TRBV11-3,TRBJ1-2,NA,TGTGCCAGCAGCCCCTCGACAGCCTGGGGCTACACCTTC,CASSPSTAWGYTF
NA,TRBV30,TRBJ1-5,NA,TGTGCCTGGTCGGGGAGTGGCAATCAGCCCCAGCATTTT,CAWSGSGNQPQHF
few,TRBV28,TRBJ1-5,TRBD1,TGTGCCAGCAGCCAGACAGGGGGCGGTCAGCCCCAGCATTTT,CASSQTGGGQPQHF
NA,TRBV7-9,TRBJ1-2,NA,TGTGCCAGCAGCTTATGGGGCCTTTCGGGGGGCTATGGCTACACCTTC,CASSLWGLSGGYGYTF
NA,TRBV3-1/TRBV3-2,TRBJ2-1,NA,TGTGCCAGCAGCCTCCCCCCCGGGACTGAAAGCTCCTACAATGAGCAGTTCTTC,CASSLPPGTESSYNEQFF
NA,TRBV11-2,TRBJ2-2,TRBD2,TGTGCCAGCAGCTCCCCGGGACTAGCGGTTCTAACCGGGGAGCTGTTTTTT,CASSSPGLAVLTGELFF
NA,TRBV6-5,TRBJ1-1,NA,TGTGCCAGCAGTCCAACCACATCCCGGGACACTGAAGCTTTCTTT,CASSPTTSRDTEAFF
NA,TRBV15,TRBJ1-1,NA,TGTGCCACCAGCAGAGAGAGGCTCAGGGGCAAGAACACTGAAGCTTTCTTT,CATSRERLRGKNTEAFF
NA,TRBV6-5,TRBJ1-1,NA,TGTGCCAGCAGTCGAGGGCCCGACACGCCGGGTGAAGCTTTCTTT,CASSRGPDTPGEAFF
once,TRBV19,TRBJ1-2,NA,TGTGCCACGGGCCGGCGGGGTGTTGATCGGGGCTACACCTTC,CATGRRGVDRGYTF
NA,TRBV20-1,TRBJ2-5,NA,TGCAGTGCAAAACTAGGCGAGACCCAGTACTTC,CSAKLGETQYF
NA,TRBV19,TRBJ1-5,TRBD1,TGTGCCAGTAGTAAGTCAGGGACAGGGGTTTGGAGCAATCAGCCCCAGCATTTT,CASSKSGTGVWSNQPQHF
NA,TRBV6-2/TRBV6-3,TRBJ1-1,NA,TGTGCCAGCAGCCCGGGACTAACACCTGAAGCTTTCTTT,CASSPGLTPEAFF
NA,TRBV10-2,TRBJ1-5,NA,TGCGCCAGCAGAGACAGGCTCGATCAGCCCCAGCATTTT,CASRDRLDQPQHF
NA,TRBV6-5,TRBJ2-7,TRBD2,TGTGCCAGCAGTCGGGGGGGGACCCGATGGGGCCAGTACTTC,CASSRGGTRWGQYF
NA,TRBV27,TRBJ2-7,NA,TGTGCCAGCAGTCGCCGGACAGCCGAAGTCGGCTCCTACGAGCAGTACTTC,CASSRRTAEVGSYEQYF
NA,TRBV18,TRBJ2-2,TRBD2,TGTGCCAGCTCACCCTCTAGCGGGGGATATACCGGGGAGCTGTTTTTT,CASSPSSGGYTGELFF
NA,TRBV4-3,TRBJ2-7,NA,TGCGCCAGCAGCCAAAACGGGGCCGCGGGGGAGCAGTACTTC,CASSQNGAAGEQYF
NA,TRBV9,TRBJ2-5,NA,TGTGCCAGCAGCGTAGGATCCAGTCAAGAGACCCAGTACTTC,CASSVGSSQETQYF
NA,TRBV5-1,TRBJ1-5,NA,TGCGCCAGCAGCCTACGTGCTGGAGATCAGCCCCAGCATTTT,CASSLRAGDQPQHF
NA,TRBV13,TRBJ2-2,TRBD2,TGTGCCAGCAGCTCGGGACTACACAACACCGGGGAGCTGTTTTTT,CASSSGLHNTGELFF
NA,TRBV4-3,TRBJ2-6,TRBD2,TGCGCCAGCAGCCAAGATCCGGGAGGGTCCGGGGCCAACGTCCTGACTTTC,CASSQDPGGSGANVLTF
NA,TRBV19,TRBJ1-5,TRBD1,TGTGCCAGTAGTTCACCCCCAAGGACAGGGCCATATAGCAATCAGCCCCAGCATTTT,CASSSPPRTGPYSNQPQHF
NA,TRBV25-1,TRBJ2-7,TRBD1,TGTGCCAGCAGTGAATACCTCGGAACAGGGGGCAATGAGCAGTACTTC,CASSEYLGTGGNEQYF
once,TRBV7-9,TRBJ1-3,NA,TGTGCCAGCGAAACTTCCAGAACGGGGGGCGCGTCTGGAAACACCATATATTTT,CASETSRTGGASGNTIYF
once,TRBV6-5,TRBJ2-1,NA,TGTGCCAGCAGTTTTAAGCCTCCTAGGGGCGATGAGCAGTTCTTC,CASSFKPPRGDEQFF
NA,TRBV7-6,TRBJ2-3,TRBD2,TGTGCCAGCAGCCCTCAAAGCGCCACCTTGACTAGCGCCCCCACAGATACGCAGTATTTT,CASSPQSATLTSAPTDTQYF
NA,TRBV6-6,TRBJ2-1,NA,TGTGCCAGCAGTTCCCAAACCTACAATGAGCAGTTCTTC,CASSSQTYNEQFF
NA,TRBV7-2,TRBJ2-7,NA,TGTGCCAGCAGCTTAGGAGTGGGCGGGGCATACTCCTACGAGCAGTACTTC,CASSLGVGGAYSYEQYF
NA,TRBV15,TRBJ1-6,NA,TGTGCCACCAGCAGAGGCGGGGCCGATAATTCACCCCTCCACTTT,CATSRGGADNSPLHF
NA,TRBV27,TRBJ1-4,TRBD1,TGTGCCAGCAGTTTCGGACAGGGGAATGAAAAACTGTTTTTT,CASSFGQGNEKLFF
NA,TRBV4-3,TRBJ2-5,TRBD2,TGCGCCAGCAGCCCCCCGACTAGCGGGGGAGAAGAGACCCAGTACTTC,CASSPPTSGGEETQYF
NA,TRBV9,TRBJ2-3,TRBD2,TGTGCCAGCAGCGTACCTTTGGGCGGGGGGAGCACAGATACGCAGTATTTT,CASSVPLGGGSTDTQYF
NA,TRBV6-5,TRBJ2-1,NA,TGTGCCAGCAGTTACTCGGGGGGTTCTTCCTACAATGAGCAGTTCTTC,CASSYSGGSSYNEQFF